A selection of T cell receptor beta chains follows, all from one sample in a study of T-cell memory formation after mild COVID-19. TCRdb re-called the 5' RACE reads through MiXCR, storing one row per CDR3 protein. Of tens of thousands of distinct CDR3 sequences listed, approximately 23% are singletons. The sequencing sample was made of PBMCs or a T cell subset sorted from them (not recorded which). Receptors originate from a young man who had mild COVID-19 (a few samples of this study predate the infection). Cell type and time point are not known. Both conserved end residues are part of each CDR3. The D gene is left open where the match is weak. Clone size, where shown, is once, few, many, or a class for clones that have expanded.

V gene	D gene	J gene	clone size	CDR3 protein	CDR3 DNA
TRBV30	.	TRBJ2-2	few	CAWNGGGTGELFF	TGTGCCTGGAATGGGGGCGGAACCGGGGAGCTGTTTTTT
TRBV4-3	.	TRBJ2-3	many	CASSQGGQRPDTQYF	TGCGCCAGCAGCCAAGGGGGCCAGCGACCAGATACGCAGTATTTT
TRBV9	.	TRBJ1-1	.	CASSVEGTAAEAFF	TGTGCCAGCAGCGTAGAGGGGACCGCGGCTGAAGCTTTCTTT
TRBV29-1	.	TRBJ1-2	.	CSVEVRAENYGYTF	TGCAGCGTTGAAGTTCGGGCAGAGAACTATGGCTACACCTTC
TRBV6-2/TRBV6-3	.	TRBJ2-2	.	CASSLTPGGGELFF	TGTGCCAGCAGTTTGACCCCCGGCGGCGGGGAGCTGTTTTTT
TRBV4-1	.	TRBJ1-2	few	CASSQGTGRIEANYGYTF	TGCGCCAGCAGCCAGGGAACAGGGCGAATTGAGGCTAACTATGGCTACACCTTC
TRBV2	TRBD1	TRBJ1-1	.	CASSDGTVEAFF	TGTGCCAGCAGTGATGGGACAGTTGAAGCTTTCTTT
TRBV4-3	.	TRBJ2-5	.	CASSQELYSDSPKETQYF	TGCGCCAGCAGCCAAGAACTGTATTCGGACAGCCCAAAAGAGACCCAGTACTTC
TRBV12-3/TRBV12-4	.	TRBJ1-1	.	CASSFATPLTGAFF	TGTGCCAGCAGTTTCGCGACACCCCTTACGGGAGCTTTCTTT
TRBV12-3/TRBV12-4	TRBD1	TRBJ2-7	few	CASSPPGTGLGEQYF	TGTGCCAGCAGCCCGCCCGGGACAGGGTTGGGCGAGCAGTACTTC
TRBV3-1	.	TRBJ2-3	.	CASSLRTSLLADTQYF	TGTGCCAGCAGCCTCCGGACTTCTCTCCTTGCAGATACGCAGTATTTT
TRBV4-1	.	TRBJ2-1	.	CASSQLGRASSYNEQFF	TGCGCCAGCAGCCAGCTTGGGCGGGCTAGCTCCTACAATGAGCAGTTCTTC
TRBV27	.	TRBJ1-1	.	CASSFAGPDTEAFF	TGTGCCAGCAGTTTCGCGGGACCCGACACTGAAGCTTTCTTT
TRBV6-5	TRBD2	TRBJ2-1	few	CASSYLLLAGESSYNEQFF	TGTGCCAGCAGTTACCTCCTACTAGCGGGGGAGAGCTCCTACAATGAGCAGTTCTTC
TRBV15	.	TRBJ1-5	.	CATSRGQIYSNQPQHF	TGTGCCACCAGCAGAGGACAGATTTATAGCAATCAGCCCCAGCATTTT
TRBV7-2	.	TRBJ1-1	.	CASSLEGDTEAFF	TGTGCCAGCAGCTTGGAAGGGGACACTGAAGCTTTCTTT
TRBV29-1	TRBD1	TRBJ1-1	.	CSVLGQGLAEAFF	TGCAGCGTCCTGGGACAGGGACTAGCAGAAGCTTTCTTT
TRBV29-1	.	TRBJ1-4	.	CSVLDATNEKLFF	TGCAGCGTTCTGGATGCAACTAATGAAAAACTGTTTTTT
TRBV28	TRBD1	TRBJ2-3	.	CASSSGQGARTDTQYF	TGTGCCAGCAGCTCGGGACAGGGGGCGCGGACAGATACGCAGTATTTT
TRBV7-9	TRBD1	TRBJ2-5	.	CASRQHQGAKETQYF	TGTGCCAGCAGACAACACCAGGGGGCCAAAGAGACCCAGTACTTC
TRBV4-3	.	TRBJ1-4	.	CASSQDQQVDFNEKLFF	TGCGCCAGCAGCCAAGATCAACAGGTCGACTTTAATGAAAAACTGTTTTTT
TRBV18	.	TRBJ2-2	few	CASPGDTGELFF	TGTGCCAGCCCGGGGGACACCGGGGAGCTGTTTTTT
TRBV4-1	.	TRBJ2-7	few	CASSQGTGDYEQYF	TGCGCCAGCAGCCAAGGTACGGGGGACTACGAGCAGTACTTC
TRBV7-8	TRBD1	TRBJ1-6	few	CASNKNRGRPYPYNSPLHF	TGTGCCAGCAACAAAAACAGGGGGCGACCGTACCCGTATAATTCACCCCTCCACTTT
TRBV29-1	.	TRBJ2-3	.	CSEGGDRSTDTQYF	TGCAGCGAGGGAGGGGACAGATCCACAGATACGCAGTATTTT